Each of the 17 T cell receptor beta chains below was sequenced from the same sample in a study of T cells in Graves' hyperthyroidism and ophthalmopathy. It was RNA transcripts that yielded the amplified TCR beta CDR3 regions. Primed by the HTBI set, a first-round RT-PCR was run on the TCR CDR3. TCRdb redid the calling of the multiplex PCR reads with MiXCR, one entry per CDR3 protein. Of some 210,000 distinct CDR3 sequences listed, about 15% were seen once; the top ten hold roughly 50%. Sequenced material: blood. The receptor source for this set is a man aged 50 or older with Graves' hyperthyroidism.

The J gene is TRBJ2-1, the V gene TRBV19; D unresolved. Deletions cut 3 bases from V and 10 bases from J, with 16 bases between. This CDR3 has 14 residues. Germline CDR1 and CDR2: LNHDA and SQIVND (reference sequence). CDR3 region: CASSIILDPREQFF. The CDR3 DNA reads TGTGCCAGTAGTATTATCCTAGATCCTCGGGAGCAGTTCTTC.

In this sample, this clonotype turned up many times. The genes are TRBV28 and TRBJ2-1; D uncertain. The CDR3 runs 15 residues. V lost 4 bases to trimming and J lost 5 bases, with 15 bases between them. The germline V gene encodes CDR1 MDHEN and CDR2 SYDVKM. The CDR3 nucleotides are TGTGCCAGCAGTTCCAATCCCGGGCCCCACAATGAGCAGTTCTTC. Its translation: CASSSNPGPHNEQFF. Full variable domain (missing parts from reference TRBV28 and TRBJ2-1): DVKVTQSSRYLVKRTGEKVFLECVQDMDHENMFWYRQDPGLGLRLIYFSYDVKMKEKGDIPEGYSVSREKKERFSLILESASTNQTSMYLCASSSNPGPHNEQFFGPGTRLTVL.

This clonotype has at least ten counts. This chain connects TRBV27 to TRBJ2-1; D tentatively fits TRBD1 or TRBD2 (6 bases each). From germline, CDR1 is MNHEY and CDR2 SMNVEV (reference sequence). V was pared by 4 bases and J by 5 bases, with 12 bases between. This CDR3 region has 14 residues. The CDR3 sequence is CASSWRDKNNEQFF. The CDR3, as DNA: TGTGCCAGCAGTTGGCGGGACAAAAACAATGAGCAGTTCTTC.

The table lists this clonotype with a few counts. V usage is TRBV18 and J usage is TRBJ2-2; weak D call: TRBD1 (5 bases). CDR1 KGHSH and CDR2 LQKENI come from the germline V gene. CDR3 size: 15 residues. Trimming stripped 2 bases from V and 1 base from J, with 8 bases between. CDR3 in amino acids: CASSPFRENTGELFF. The CDR3, as DNA: TGTGCCAGCTCACCATTCAGGGAGAACACCGGGGAGCTGTTTTTT. Combining the CDR3 with reference TRBV18 and TRBJ2-2 gives the whole variable domain NAGVMQNPRHLVRRRGQEARLRCSPMKGHSHVYWYRQLPEEGLKFMVYLQKENIIDESGMPKERFSAEFPKEGPSILRIQQVVRGDSAAYFCASSPFRENTGELFFGEGSRLTVL.

This clonotype was detected many times. The CDR3 spells CASSPRQGADEQYF. Here the CDR3 DNA reads TGTGCCAGCAGTCCCCGACAGGGGGCCGACGAGCAGTACTTC. The chain recombines TRBV7-2 with TRBJ2-7, with 10 positions matching TRBD1. The CDR3 totals 14 residues. Trimming took 6 bases from V and 5 from J; bases not matched to a gene: 7. Germline CDR1 is SGHTA and CDR2 is FQGNSA.

The CDR3 spells CASSQVSGLGQPQHF. DNA of the CDR3: TGCGCCAGCAGCCAAGTCTCGGGACTCGGTCAGCCCCAGCATTTT. The chain joins TRBV4-1 to TRBJ1-5; possible D gene TRBD1, 5 bases. Germline CDR1 MGHRA, CDR2 YSYEKL. This CDR3 spans 15 amino acids. Deletions cut 1 base from V and 6 bases from J, with 13 bases between.

The chain links TRBV27 to TRBJ2-5, with 7 positions matching TRBD1. V was clipped by 6 bases and J by 5 bases; unmatched bases: 9. This CDR3 comprises 14 residues. The germline V gene has CDR1 MNHEY and CDR2 SMNVEV (reference sequence). This CDR3 reads CASRQGKDWETQYF. The DNA of the CDR3 is TGTGCCAGCAGACAGGGGAAAGATTGGGAGACCCAGTACTTC.

This clonotype has at least ten counts. This chain links TRBV7-2 with TRBJ2-1, with TRBD2 matching over 7 bases. Germline trimming cut 3 bases from V and 9 bases from J; bases unmatched to any gene: 5. The CDR3 has 13 residues. CDR1 is SGHTA, CDR2 FQGNSA, per germline. The CDR3 reads CASSFHSGGEQFF. The CDR3 nucleotides are TGTGCCAGCAGCTTCCACTCGGGGGGTGAGCAGTTCTTC.

This clonotype was seen repeatedly, ten times or more. The rearrangement uses TRBV7-9 and TRBJ1-2; D unresolved. The length of the CDR3 is 14 residues. Germline assignment: CDR1 SEHNR and CDR2 FQNEAQ (reference sequence). The V end lost 3 bases, the J end lost 6 bases, and 14 bases lay between the germline ends. CDR3 amino acids: CASSLTGASDGYTF. The CDR3 coding sequence is TGTGCCAGCAGCTTGACCGGCGCTTCTGATGGCTACACCTTC.

This clonotype was seen many times. The V gene is TRBV6-1, the J gene TRBJ2-7; 11 positions agree with TRBD1. The CDR3 extends over 14 amino acids. Per the germline V gene, CDR1 is MNHNS and CDR2 is SASEGT. Losses at the gene ends were 4 bases for V and 6 bases for J; bases not matched to a gene: 5. The CDR3 region has the DNA TGTGCCAGCAGTGTCCGGACAGGGGGCTCCGAGCAGTACTTC. Protein: CASSVRTGGSEQYF.

This clonotype was recorded a few times. This chain links TRBV13 with TRBJ2-7, with D hard to call. The CDR3 extends over 15 amino acids. The germline gives CDR1 PRHDT, CDR2 FYEKMQ (reference sequence). V lost 1 base, J lost 3 bases, and 13 bases lay in between. The CDR3 sequence is CASSLDRNRNYEQYF. CDR3 sequence (DNA): TGTGCCAGCAGCTTAGATCGCAACCGAAACTACGAGCAGTACTTC.

This clonotype appeared many times. CDR3 nucleotides: TGTGCCAGCAGCTACGGACTAGCGGAGGCCAGCTCCTACAATGAGCAGTTCTTC. This encodes CASSYGLAEASSYNEQFF. V and J are TRBV11-1 and TRBJ2-1, with 10 bases aligning to TRBD2. Germline V gives CDR1 SGHAT, CDR2 FQDESV (reference sequence). This CDR3 comprises 18 residues. The V and J ends lost 4 bases and 0 bases, in that order; junction bases with no gene match: 9.

This clonotype has only a few counts. The chain uses TRBV18 and TRBJ1-3, with TRBD1 identical over 8 bases. Germline V gene data show CDR1 as KGHSH and CDR2 as LQKENI. With V trimmed by 4 bases and J by 3 bases, 2 bases remained unmatched. CDR3 length: 14 residues. The CDR3 nucleotides read TGTGCCAGCTCACTCGACAGGGGTGGAAACACCATATATTTT. Residues: CASSLDRGGNTIYF. The full variable domain, in which reference TRBV18 and TRBJ1-3 provide the parts outside the CDR3, is NAGVMQNPRHLVRRRGQEARLRCSPMKGHSHVYWYRQLPEEGLKFMVYLQKENIIDESGMPKERFSAEFPKEGPSILRIQQVVRGDSAAYFCASSLDRGGNTIYFGEGSWLTVV.

This clonotype came up many times. The chain uses TRBV18 and TRBJ2-7, with 9 bases identical to TRBD1. CDR3 length equals 13 residues. Germline CDR1 and CDR2: KGHSH and LQKENI. Trimming took 5 bases from V and 6 from J; bases not matched to a gene: 5. The CDR3 spells CASSRTGAREQYF. DNA for the CDR3: TGTGCCAGCTCAAGGACAGGGGCGCGCGAGCAGTACTTC.

As concerns this clonotype: An end of the junction does not agree with germline; a read error may underlie this. The chain combines TRBV5-5 with TRBJ2-7; TRBD1 matches at 7 bases. Germline V gives CDR1 SGHKS, CDR2 YYEKEE (reference sequence). The length of the CDR3 is 15 residues. CDR3 loop: CASSHKGQNTYEQYF. Written as DNA, the CDR3 is TGCGCCAGCAGCCACAAGGGACAGAACACCTACGAGCAGTACTTC.

The chain combines TRBV4-1 with TRBJ2-1; 7 bases line up with TRBD2. From germline, CDR1 is MGHRA and CDR2 YSYEKL. The CDR3 has 15 amino acids. V gave up 1 base and J gave up 8 bases; unmatched junction bases: 8. CDR3 sequence (DNA): TGCGCCAGCAGCCAAGTCCTACGGGAGGACGATGAGCAGTTCTTC. Its protein is CASSQVLREDDEQFF.

This clonotype was detected many times. This chain links TRBV7-9 with TRBJ2-7; D might be TRBD1 (6 bases). V was pared by 1 base and J by 0 bases, with 10 bases between. The length of the CDR3 is 15 residues. Germline values: CDR1 SEHNR, CDR2 FQNEAQ (reference sequence). The CDR3 loop reads CASSLGSGASYEQYF. In DNA form, the CDR3 reads TGTGCCAGCAGCTTAGGGTCAGGGGCCTCCTACGAGCAGTACTTC.